The clone carrying this T cell receptor beta chain was detected a few times. The antigen is unknown. The data were taken from a study of CD8 T cells in ankylosing spondylitis. Quantitative molecular-barcoded 5'-RACE generated the TCR beta libraries. TCRdb passed the 5' RACE reads through MiXCR, listing each CDR3 protein once. The sample yields a few hundred thousand distinct CDR3 sequences, approximately 20% seen once. Study conclusions and caveats: Reported data indicate significant enrichment of disease-linked clones within matched ankylosing spondylitis synovial fluid. In ankylosing spondylitis blood, a motif of 7 to 9 highly homologous TCR beta variants appeared characteristic. Before this, some motif variants had been reported in reactive arthritis synovial fluid and blood. Peripheral blood samples showed relatively rare disease-linked clones, and these clones were CD8+.

J gave up 7 bases and V 6 bases, and 8 bases lay outside the gene matches. From germline, CDR1 is DFQATT and CDR2 SNEGSKA (reference sequence). This CDR3 region has 13 residues. The sample consisted of blood, either unsorted or a sorted T cell fraction (not recorded which). The sequence was collected from a male donor with ankylosing spondylitis. V and J are TRBV20-1 and TRBJ2-4, with 8 bases that match TRBD2. CDR3 in DNA: TGCAGTGCCGAGGGACTAGTCCGGAACATTCAGTACTTC. This codes for CSAEGLVRNIQYF.